This T cell receptor (beta chain) was sequenced in a study of blood T cell repertoires in COVID-19 (dated by TCRdb to 2019 to 2021). The study in broad terms: Samples covering the acute and convalescent phases of COVID-19 were provided by collaborators in the United States, Italy and Spain. The dataset comprised deeply sampled blood TCRbeta repertoires from subjects exposed to, actively infected with, or recovered from COVID-19. The repertoires were released in a freely available public database meant as a resource for research on the immune response to SARS-CoV-2. Where available, HLA class I and class II types were obtained from metadata supplied by the sample provider rather than from assay-based typing. The sample metadata nearly always contained a de-identified subject ID, COVID-19 status, age in years and sex. The material from the prospective study consisted of cDNA or gDNA derived from T cells, B-cell-depleted T cells, or PBMCs. Samples came from the ongoing ImmuneRACE study (first 160 participants) plus 1,254 subjects from 6 global collaborators.

Reading the germline V gene gives CDR1 SGHVS and CDR2 FQNEAQ. The trim is 5 bases for V and 9 bases for J, with a gap of 14 bases between the germline ends. Including the terminal cysteine and phenylalanine, the CDR3 comprises 13 residues. Only the CDR3 part of the read is kept: 39 bases, read in frame from the first base. The collaborating institutions used their own protocols to collect whole blood in K2EDTA tubes. For TCRbeta analysis, collaborators shipped samples as frozen whole blood, isolated PBMCs, or DNA extracted from either of those sample types. Notes on this clone: Its antigen remains unidentified. Base quality data are lacking; no much larger clone is found one base away.

TCRbeta CDR3 regions were amplified from genomic DNA using the immunoSEQ Assay, a bias-controlled multiplex PCR. Per the source publication's procedure: Within the assay, amplification of reference gene primers was used to estimate how many nucleated cells each sample contained. Sequence reads were collapsed and filtered to measure the absolute abundance of every unique TCRbeta CDR3 rearrangement. For each sample, productive Simpson clonality was calculated as the square root of Simpson's diversity index across productive rearrangements. The table comes from immuneACCESS by way of TCRdb, which keeps in-frame sequences with V and J called. Part of the clones is missing from these tables; in studies checked, under half for an unresolved V gene and the rest for unknown reasons. The V and J calls and the clone size are those of that table, but D and trimming were determined from the DNA. The sample profile shows approximately 200,000 clones; 70% to 85% of them were found once. The top ten clones comprise about 6.9% of the sample.

Beyond this particular receptor, the publication reports: Clinical and demographic metadata were provided uncurated, with the amount varying by source and participant.

Sequences were obtained from peripheral blood. The chain is assembled from TRBV7-8 and TRBJ2-1; the best D guess is TRBD2, with 5 bases matching. This TCR was sampled from a human donor with acute or convalescent COVID-19. The donor label of this sample is uncertain. The CDR3 corresponds to CASSVQRVGEQFF. The nucleotides are TGTGCCAGCAGCGTTCAGAGGGTGGGTGAGCAGTTCTTC. The full variable domain, with segments outside the CDR3 supplied by the reference TRBV7-8 and TRBJ2-1 proteins, appears as GAGVSQSPRYKVAKRGQDVALRCDPISGHVSLFWYQQALGQGPEFLTYFQNEAQLDKSGLPSDRFFAERPEGSVSTLKIQRTQQEDSAVYLCASSVQRVGEQFFGPGTRLTVL.